Listed here are 5 T cell receptor beta chains from one sample, sequenced in a study of Ad26.COV2.S vaccination and SARS-CoV-2 variants. Sample treatment: roughly 20 received Ad26.COV2.S at low or high dose, single or two shots; roughly five received placebo; per-sample allocation not given. Day 63 following the first vaccine or placebo injection was when the samples were taken. Clones were read by immunoSEQ multiplex PCR, and TCRdb kept only the in-frame ones, dropping some. Of 300,000 to 400,000 clones in the sample, 86% are singletons; the top ten hold less than 2%. This material consisted of peripheral blood, taken in a trial of Ad26.COV2.S vaccine versus placebo. These receptors originate from a person aged 18 to 65 who received the Ad26.COV2.S COVID-19 vaccine or a placebo.

The rearrangement joins TRBV6-2 or TRBV6-3 to TRBJ1-5; D unresolved. CDR1 is MNHEY, CDR2 SVGEGT, per germline. V was trimmed by 0 bases and J by 5 bases, leaving 11 bases between them. The CDR3 has 15 amino acids. The chain's CDR3 is CASSYSPGYDQPQHF. CDR3 DNA: TGTGCCAGCAGTTACTCGCCGGGGTACGATCAGCCCCAGCATTTT.

The J gene is TRBJ2-3, the V gene TRBV3-1 (or the pseudogene TRBV3-2), with TRBD1 matching over 10 bases. Trimming at V came to 4 bases and at J to 1 base, leaving 8 bases not matched to a gene. Germline V gives CDR1 LGHDT, CDR2 YNNKEL (reference sequence). The CDR3 is made up of 17 amino acids. The DNA of the CDR3 is TGTGCCAGCAGCCTCGCAGGAGGGACAGGGGGCACAGATACGCAGTATTTT. Its translation is CASSLAGGTGGTDTQYF.

The genes are TRBV9 and TRBJ2-5, with 7 bases matching TRBD1. There are 13 residues in the CDR3. The V gene end was trimmed by 4 bases and the J gene end by 1 base; junction bases not matched to a gene: 1. CDR1 and CDR2 (germline): SGDLS, YYNGEE. In nucleotides, the CDR3 is TGTGCCAGCAGCACAGGGGCCCAAGAGACCCAGTACTTC. Amino acids: CASSTGAQETQYF.

The gene calls are TRBV18 and TRBJ2-6; D perhaps matches TRBD2 (6 bases). The CDR3 length is 20 residues. Trimming cost V 0 bases and J 0 bases, with 18 bases left between them. CDR1 and CDR2 from the germline V gene are KGHSH and LQKENI. CDR3 coding DNA: TGTGCCAGCTCACCACCGATAGGGGTGGGACTTGACTCTGGGGCCAACGTCCTGACTTTC. This gives the protein CASSPPIGVGLDSGANVLTF. The full variable domain, in which reference TRBV18 and TRBJ2-6 provide the parts outside the CDR3, is NAGVMQNPRHLVRRRGQEARLRCSPMKGHSHVYWYRQLPEEGLKFMVYLQKENIIDESGMPKERFSAEFPKEGPSILRIQQVVRGDSAAYFCASSPPIGVGLDSGANVLTFGAGSRLTVL.

The chain is built from TRBV9 and TRBJ2-5, with 11 nucleotides matching TRBD2. The CDR3 sequence is 15 residues long. Looked up from germline, CDR1 is SGDLS and CDR2 is YYNGEE. V was clipped by 2 bases and J by 7 bases; unmatched bases: 7. CDR3 sequence reads: CASSVTSGAGGTQYF. DNA for the CDR3: TGTGCCAGCAGCGTGACTAGCGGGGCGGGGGGGACCCAGTACTTC.